Listed below are T cell receptor beta chains from one sample, sequenced in a study of shared clonotypes between healthy human individuals. Produced via immunoSEQ multiplex PCR; TCRdb's table is partial and in-frame only. The table includes roughly 1.4 million clones, approximately 98.5% detected once. Sequencing was carried out using naive CD4+ T cells sorted from blood. The origin of the receptors is a man aged 30 to 39 in good health. Both conserved end residues are part of each CDR3. Fields, in order: J gene, D gene, V gene, clone size, CDR3 protein, CDR3 DNA. D genes are given only for firm matches. A row's size may be missing; if present it is once, few, many or a size class.

TRBJ1-1 . TRBV6-6 . CASSYSIGGDTEAFF TGTGCCAGCAGTTACAGTATCGGGGGGGACACTGAAGCTTTCTTT
TRBJ1-5 TRBD1 TRBV10-3 . CAISEGQGNQPQHF TGTGCCATCAGTGAGGGACAGGGCAATCAGCCCCAGCATTTT
TRBJ2-7 . TRBV18 . CASSPQGPGRSYEQYF TGTGCCAGCTCACCTCAAGGCCCAGGGAGAAGCTACGAGCAGTACTTC
TRBJ2-1 . TRBV18 . CASSRHVTGSYNEQFF TGTGCCAGCTCACGCCACGTTACGGGGTCCTACAATGAGCAGTTCTTC
TRBJ2-1 . TRBV11-2 . CASCLFSSYNEQFF TGTGCCAGCTGCCTGTTTTCTTCCTACAATGAGCAGTTCTTC
TRBJ2-2 TRBD1 TRBV6-5 . CASSWQGAHTGELFF TGTGCCAGTTCGTGGCAGGGGGCGCATACCGGGGAGCTGTTTTTT
TRBJ2-7 . TRBV7-8 . CASSHLEGLAYEQYF TGTGCCAGCAGTCACCTTGAGGGCCTCGCGTACGAGCAGTACTTC
TRBJ2-5 . TRBV6-6 . CASSPLETQYF TGTGCCAGCAGCCCCCTGGAGACCCAGTACTTC
TRBJ1-4 . TRBV7-2 . CASSTDVAPNEKLFF TGTGCCAGCAGCACAGACGTGGCCCCAAATGAAAAACTGTTTTTT
TRBJ1-1 . TRBV2 . CASSPGLTNGEAFF TGTGCCAGCAGTCCGGGACTTACGAACGGTGAAGCTTTCTTT
TRBJ2-2 TRBD1 TRBV5-1 . CASSGPGQPSNTGELFF TGCGCCAGCAGCGGCCCGGGACAGCCATCTAACACCGGGGAGCTGTTTTTT
TRBJ2-7 TRBD2 TRBV6-5 . CSASASGPYEQYF TGTTCAGCCAGCGCTAGCGGACCCTACGAGCAGTACTTC
TRBJ2-2 . TRBV7-8 . CASSPTATGELFF TGTGCCAGCAGCCCAACCGCCACCGGGGAGCTGTTTTTT
TRBJ1-1 . TRBV15 once CATSRVRDGAFF TGTGCCACCAGCAGGGTCAGGGATGGAGCTTTCTTT
TRBJ1-2 TRBD1 TRBV5-1 . CASSLFTGIPQGGYGYTF TGCGCCAGCAGCTTGTTTACAGGGATCCCCCAGGGGGGCTATGGCTACACCTTC
TRBJ2-2 TRBD2 TRBV9 once CASNRGSDTGELFF TGTGCCAGCAATCGCGGGAGCGACACCGGGGAGCTGTTTTTT
TRBJ1-2 . TRBV6-5 . CASSWYRDDYGYTF TGTGCCAGCAGTTGGTACAGGGATGACTATGGCTACACCTTC
TRBJ2-7 TRBD2 TRBV11-2 . CASSLGTSGSSNEQYF TGTGCCAGCAGCTTAGGTACTAGCGGGAGCTCTAACGAGCAGTACTTC
TRBJ2-1 . TRBV5-4 . CASSSDGLRPYNEQFF TGTGCCAGCAGCTCCGATGGACTAAGACCCTACAATGAGCAGTTCTTC
TRBJ2-2 TRBD2 TRBV29-1 . CSGGTSGRTGELFF TGCAGCGGTGGGACTAGCGGCCGCACCGGGGAGCTGTTTTTT
TRBJ2-1 . TRBV6-4 . CASKAESSYNEQFF TGTGCCAGCAAAGCGGAGAGCTCCTACAATGAGCAGTTCTTC
TRBJ2-7 . TRBV27 . CASSLAGYEQYF TGTGCCAGCAGTTTAGCGGGCTACGAGCAGTACTTC
TRBJ2-3 . TRBV5-1 . CASSVDSDTQYF TGCGCCAGCAGTGTGGACAGCGATACGCAGTATTTT
TRBJ2-2 TRBD2 TRBV4-1 . CASSQALAGVYTGELFF TGCGCCAGCAGCCAAGCACTAGCGGGAGTTTACACCGGGGAGCTGTTTTTT
TRBJ2-7 . TRBV7-9 once CASSLAGQTYEQYF TGTGCCAGCAGCTTAGCGGGCCAAACTTACGAGCAGTACTTC
TRBJ1-5 . TRBV9 once CASSADGLGNQPQHF TGTGCCAGCAGCGCGGACGGCCTCGGCAATCAGCCCCAGCATTTT
TRBJ2-7 TRBD2 TRBV9 . CASSPGLAGPYEQYF TGTGCCAGCAGCCCGGGACTAGCGGGTCCCTACGAGCAGTACTTC
TRBJ2-1 TRBD2 TRBV27 . CASSLRRTSGRAGGEQFF TGTGCCAGCAGTTTACGAAGGACTAGCGGGAGGGCCGGTGGTGAGCAGTTCTTC
TRBJ2-2 TRBD1 TRBV7-2 . CASSRDRLNTGELFF TGTGCCAGCAGCCGGGACAGACTAAACACCGGGGAGCTGTTTTTT
TRBJ2-7 TRBD1 TRBV5-6 . CASSFPDRGLYEQYF TGTGCCAGCAGCTTCCCCGACAGGGGGCTATACGAGCAGTACTTC
TRBJ2-1 . TRBV5-4 . CASSSGKPGVRDNEQFF TGTGCCAGCAGCTCGGGCAAACCAGGGGTGAGGGACAATGAGCAGTTCTTC
TRBJ1-5 . TRBV6-5 . CASSNGQYQPQHF TGTGCCAGCAGTAATGGGCAGTATCAGCCCCAGCATTTT
TRBJ2-7 TRBD1 TRBV29-1 . CSARQGPIGSEQYF TGCAGCGCGCGACAGGGACCAATCGGCTCCGAGCAGTACTTC
TRBJ2-7 . TRBV5-4 . CASSLRAGLSYEQYF TGTGCCAGCAGCTTGAGGGCAGGGTTGAGCTACGAGCAGTACTTC
TRBJ1-2 . TRBV4-3 . CASSQARDGYGYTF TGCGCCAGCAGCCAAGCTAGGGACGGCTATGGCTACACCTTC
TRBJ2-5 . TRBV9 . CASSVGTTPQETQYF TGTGCCAGCAGCGTCGGGACAACCCCCCAAGAGACCCAGTACTTC
TRBJ2-3 TRBD2 TRBV28 . CASIPSGTTDTQYF TGTGCCAGCATTCCTAGCGGAACCACAGATACGCAGTATTTT